This passage covers 24 T cell receptor beta chains from one sample sequenced in a study of CD8 T cells in ankylosing spondylitis. No antigen has been identified for these receptors. Study findings and constraints: The study identified a TCR beta motif of several highly homologous variants that appeared characteristic of ankylosing spondylitis blood.

TCRdb re-derived calls from the 5' RACE reads in MiXCR, one entry per CDR3 protein. Among roughly 220,000 distinct CDR3 sequences, around 16% were seen once, and the ten largest hold about 42%. Sequenced input: blood, either unsorted or a sorted T cell fraction (not recorded which). The receptors come from a male donor with ankylosing spondylitis.

A few counts support this clonotype. The rearrangement joins TRBV27 to TRBJ2-1, with D possibly being TRBD1 (6 bases). The germline gives CDR1 MNHEY, CDR2 SMNVEV (reference sequence). The CDR3 consists of 17 residues. V lost 5 bases and J lost 2, with 19 bases in between. The CDR3 region is CASSILQGFRTYNEQFF. In nucleotides, the CDR3 is TGTGCCAGCAGTATCCTTCAGGGGTTTAGAACCTACAATGAGCAGTTCTTC.

Only a few counts were recorded for this clonotype. This rearrangement joins TRBV29-1 to TRBJ2-2; no firm D call. Germline values: CDR1 SQVTM, CDR2 ANQGSEA. V was cut by 2 bases and J by 6 bases, with 13 bases left in between. The CDR3 contains 14 residues. CDR3: CSVERVHWPGELFF. As DNA, the CDR3 is TGCAGCGTTGAAAGGGTCCACTGGCCCGGGGAGCTGTTTTTT.

The chain carries TRBV6-5 and TRBJ1-2; D call uncertain. Germline V gene sequence: CDR1 MNHEY, CDR2 SVGAGI. The CDR3 is made up of 17 amino acids. Trimming left V 0 bases short and J 3 bases short, with 17 bases between. CDR3 nucleotides: TGTGCCAGCAGTTACTCGCCGCCGGGCACCCTTTACTATGGCTACACCTTC. Encoded protein: CASSYSPPGTLYYGYTF.

Many counts were recorded for this clonotype. This sequence joins TRBV20-1 and TRBJ2-2; D is unclear. The length of the CDR3 is 14 residues. The germline V and J ends were trimmed by 5 bases and 2 bases, with 12 bases remaining between them. CDR1 is DFQATT and CDR2 is SNEGSKA in the germline V gene (reference sequence). CDR3 DNA: TGCAGTGCTCGGGCGGATACCAACACCGGGGAGCTGTTTTTT. Encoded protein: CSARADTNTGELFF.

The gene calls are TRBV7-6 and TRBJ2-7, with TRBD2 matching over 8 bases. This CDR3 contains 17 residues. Germline CDR1 and CDR2: SGHVS and FNYEAQ. V shed 3 bases, J shed 0 bases, and the junction held 10 bases outside the gene matches. The CDR3 region is CASSFEPGLGSSYEQYF. Written as DNA, the CDR3 is TGTGCCAGCAGCTTCGAGCCGGGACTAGGTAGCTCCTACGAGCAGTACTTC.

This chain connects TRBV20-1 to TRBJ2-7; tentative D call: TRBD2 (6 bases). The CDR3 runs to 16 residues. Trimming shortened V by 4 bases and J by 3 bases, and 22 bases separated the two germline ends. Germline V lookup: CDR1 DFQATT, CDR2 SNEGSKA (reference sequence). This chain's CDR3 is CSAMAVGEDRRYEQYF. The CDR3 bases are TGCAGTGCTATGGCAGTGGGGGAGGACCGACGCTACGAGCAGTACTTC.

This clonotype was seen only a few times. This chain connects TRBV5-6 to TRBJ2-3; D remains ambiguous. The CDR3 totals 12 residues. CDR1 and CDR2 (germline): SGHDT, YYEEEE. V was trimmed by 3 bases and J by 3 bases, leaving 5 bases between them. The CDR3 loop reads CASSYQTDTQYF. CDR3 nucleotide sequence: TGTGCCAGCAGCTACCAGACAGATACGCAGTATTTT.

V and J are TRBV20-1 and TRBJ2-1; the D is unclear. V lost 0 bases to trimming and J lost 0 bases, with 12 bases between them. From germline, CDR1 is DFQATT and CDR2 SNEGSKA (reference sequence). This CDR3 contains 16 residues. DNA of the CDR3: TGCAGTGCTAGAGATCGGTCTACGAGCTCCTACAATGAGCAGTTCTTC. Translated: CSARDRSTSSYNEQFF.

The chain has TRBV4-1 and TRBJ1-5, with D unresolved. V was shortened by 2 bases and J by 2 bases, with 10 bases between the two germline ends. CDR3 size: 15 residues. The V gene's germline CDR1 is MGHRA and CDR2 YSYEKL. This CDR3 reads CASSQWAKGNQPQHF. CDR3 DNA sequence: TGCGCCAGCAGCCAATGGGCCAAGGGCAATCAGCCCCAGCATTTT.

This chain joins TRBV14 and TRBJ1-1, with 7 bases lining up with TRBD1. The CDR3 covers 14 residues. Germline V CDR1 and CDR2: SGHDN, FVKESK. Losses at the gene ends were 5 bases for V and 5 bases for J; bases not matched to a gene: 8. Written as DNA, the CDR3 is TGTGCCAGCAGCAACCGACAGGGTTGGACTGAAGCTTTCTTT. Protein sequence: CASSNRQGWTEAFF.

The chain recombines TRBV6-5 with TRBJ2-3; 11 bases map to TRBD2. The germline V gene encodes CDR1 MNHEY and CDR2 SVGAGI. The junction had 1 base not matched to a gene; V was cut back by 0 bases and J by 2 bases. CDR3 length: 16 amino acids. DNA of the CDR3: TGTGCCAGCAGTTACTCGGGACTAGCGGACACAGATACGCAGTATTTT. This translates into CASSYSGLADTDTQYF.

The table lists this clonotype with a few counts. DNA for the CDR3: TGTGCCAGCAGTTACGGGGACCTCAATGAGCAGTTCTTC. It codes for CASSYGDLNEQFF. J is TRBJ2-1 and V is TRBV6-5; D is tentatively TRBD1 or TRBD2 (5 bases each). The germline gives CDR1 MNHEY, CDR2 SVGAGI. CDR3 length: 13 residues. The V end lost 2 bases, the J end lost 6 bases, and 8 bases lay between the germline ends.

The sample holds many counts of this clonotype. The V gene is TRBV12-3 or TRBV12-4, the J gene TRBJ2-2, with D unclear. The CDR3 loop spans 12 amino acids. V lost 4 bases to trimming and J lost 5 bases, with 5 bases between them. The CDR3 coding sequence is TGTGCCAGCAGTTATGGGACCGGGGAGCTGTTTTTT. Amino acid sequence: CASSYGTGELFF.

The chain carries TRBV28 and TRBJ2-1; 8 nucleotides align to TRBD2. The CDR3 consists of 15 residues. With 5 bases clipped from V and 2 bases from J, the junction kept 5 bases outside the gene matches. Germline CDR1 is MDHEN and CDR2 is SYDVKM. CDR3 nucleotides: TGTGCCAGCAGTGCCGAGGGACTAGCCTACAATGAGCAGTTCTTC. Its translation: CASSAEGLAYNEQFF.

The chain recombines TRBV16 with TRBJ2-1; D ambiguous. V was cut by 5 bases and J by 5 bases, with 10 bases left in between. The germline CDR1 and CDR2 sequences are KGHSY and FQNENV. This CDR3 has 13 residues. This CDR3 reads CASSEQFNNEQFF. As DNA, the CDR3 is TGTGCCAGCAGCGAACAGTTTAACAATGAGCAGTTCTTC.

The table lists this clonotype with a few counts. The rearrangement links TRBV6-2 or TRBV6-3 to TRBJ2-7; TRBD1 matches 11 bases. Germline V gives CDR1 MNHEY, CDR2 SVGEGT. This CDR3 spans 16 amino acids. The V and J ends lost 2 bases and 5 bases, in that order; junction bases with no gene match: 8. Written as DNA, the CDR3 is TGTGCCAGCAGTTACCCACCGGGACAGGGGGTCGACGAGCAGTACTTC. It codes for CASSYPPGQGVDEQYF.

This clonotype turned up a few times. The CDR3 region is CASSFPLAGEAASGELFF. The DNA for the CDR3 is TGTGCCAGCAGCTTTCCTCTAGCGGGAGAGGCGGCTAGCGGGGAGCTGTTTTTT. The chain recombines TRBV13 with TRBJ2-2; 10 nucleotides align to TRBD2. Germline V gene lookup returns CDR1 PRHDT and CDR2 FYEKMQ (reference sequence). Germline trimming cut 3 bases from V and 7 bases from J; bases unmatched to any gene: 14. CDR3 size: 18 residues.

This chain links TRBV20-1 with TRBJ2-3, with TRBD2 matching 7 bases. Germline V CDR1 and CDR2: DFQATT, SNEGSKA (reference sequence). This CDR3 is 14 amino acids long. J gave up 2 bases and V 2 bases, and 4 bases lay outside the gene matches. The CDR3 reads CSARPSGATDTQYF. The CDR3 DNA reads TGCAGTGCTAGACCAAGCGGGGCCACAGATACGCAGTATTTT.

The chain is built from TRBV7-8 and TRBJ2-1; TRBD2 agrees at 10 bases. Unmatched junction bases numbered 12, after V lost 7 bases and J lost 6 bases. This CDR3 is built from 16 residues. Germline CDR1 SGHVS, CDR2 FQNEAQ. Written as DNA, the CDR3 is TGTGCCAGCAACAACGCAGAGCGGGAGGGTCCCAATGAGCAGTTCTTC. This translates into CASNNAEREGPNEQFF. The full variable domain, its missing parts supplied by reference TRBV7-8 and TRBJ2-1, is GAGVSQSPRYKVAKRGQDVALRCDPISGHVSLFWYQQALGQGPEFLTYFQNEAQLDKSGLPSDRFFAERPEGSVSTLKIQRTQQEDSAVYLCASNNAEREGPNEQFFGPGTRLTVL.

This clonotype was seen more than once but under ten times. The rearrangement uses TRBV6-1 and TRBJ2-5; D gene ambiguous. The CDR3 length is 15 residues. Germline CDR1 is MNHNS and CDR2 is SASEGT. V was clipped by 6 bases and J by 5 bases, with 19 bases between them. This chain's CDR3 is CASSPHQEGWETQYF. The CDR3 DNA reads as TGTGCCAGCAGCCCCCATCAGGAAGGGTGGGAGACCCAGTACTTC.

The table lists this clonotype with many counts. The V and J genes are TRBV12-3 or TRBV12-4 and TRBJ2-1, with D unclear. There are 13 residues in the CDR3. The V end lost 3 bases, the J end lost 5 bases, and 8 bases lay between the germline ends. CDR3 nucleotide sequence: TGTGCCAGCAGTTTTGGCGGAAACAATGAGCAGTTCTTC. Residues: CASSFGGNNEQFF.

J is TRBJ2-1 and V is TRBV29-1; D possibly corresponds to TRBD2 (6 bases). Germline CDR1 reads SQVTM; CDR2 reads ANQGSEA. Between the trimmed V and J ends, which lost 1 base and 3 bases, there was a span of 13 bases. The CDR3 is 15 amino acids. The CDR3 nucleotides read TGCAGCGTTGAAGGGCGGGACCAGCTCTACAATGAGCAGTTCTTC. Its translation is CSVEGRDQLYNEQFF.

The rearrangement links TRBV12-3 or TRBV12-4 to TRBJ1-3; no clear D gene. With 6 bases removed from V and 2 bases from J, the gap between germline ends came to 5 bases. CDR3 size: 12 residues. CDR3 bases: TGTGCCAGCAGGCCCCCTGGAAACACCATATATTTT. Amino acid sequence: CASRPPGNTIYF.

The chain carries TRBV12-3 or TRBV12-4 and TRBJ2-7; D uncertain. The CDR3 has 13 residues. V gave up 3 bases and J gave up 2 bases, with 8 bases separating them. CDR3 coding DNA: TGTGCCAGCAGTTTTGGAATAACCTACGAGCAGTACTTC. As protein: CASSFGITYEQYF.